Shown below are 14 T cell receptor beta chains from a single sample sequenced in a study of blood T cells in healthy people across ages. Primed by a sample-barcoded 5' primer and a J-beta primer mix, a second PCR proceeded for 7 to 11 cycles. TCRdb analysed the 5' RACE reads with MiXCR anew, one entry per CDR3 protein. Of about 1,000,000 distinct CDR3 sequences detected, less than 50% appear once; the ten largest clones hold approximately 17%. Sequencing was performed on blood. These receptors were taken from a woman aged 55 to 70 in good health.

V gene TRBV5-1 combines with J gene TRBJ2-7, with a tentative D call TRBD1 (5 bases). Trimming removed 5 bases from V and 3 bases from J, with 12 bases in between. The CDR3 has 13 amino acids. Looked up from germline, CDR1 is SGHRS and CDR2 is YFSETQ. The chain's CDR3 is CASRPDTNYEQYF. In DNA, the CDR3 is TGCGCCAGCAGGCCGGACACGAACTACGAGCAGTACTTC.

The chain uses TRBV4-1 and TRBJ2-7, with 9 bases lining up with TRBD2. Germline V gene sequence: CDR1 MGHRA, CDR2 YSYEKL. This CDR3 is built from 15 residues. The trim removed 4 bases at V and 1 base at J, leaving 5 bases unmatched. The CDR3 nucleotides read TGCGCCAGCAGCCTTGGACTAGCGAGATCCTACGAGCAGTACTTC. Translated: CASSLGLARSYEQYF.

The rearrangement links TRBV15 to TRBJ2-4; a possible D gene is TRBD2 (7 bases). Near its end, the DNA agrees better with TRBJ2-7, so the J call may be wrong. The germline V gene encodes CDR1 LNHNV and CDR2 YYDKDF (reference sequence). The CDR3 covers 15 residues. The CDR3 sequence is CATSRDRGGTYEQYF. In DNA form, the CDR3 reads TGTGCCACCAGCAGAGACAGGGGAGGGACCTACGAGCAGTACTTC.

The chain has TRBV2 and TRBJ2-5; 8 nucleotides match TRBD2. The germline V gene encodes CDR1 SNHLY and CDR2 FYNNEI. Losses at the gene ends were 6 bases for V and 11 bases for J; bases not matched to a gene: 11. This CDR3 spans 13 amino acids. This CDR3 is CASRSGSLLGQYF. CDR3 nucleotides: TGTGCCAGCAGAAGCGGGAGTTTATTAGGGCAGTACTTC.

The chain is built from TRBV7-8 and TRBJ1-1; 7 bases are a match to TRBD1. Unmatched junction bases numbered 14, after V lost 6 bases and J lost 1 base. The CDR3 contains 17 residues. Germline V CDR1 and CDR2: SGHVS, FQNEAQ. The DNA of the CDR3 is TGTGCCAGCAGAACCCAGGGGGATACGACTACGAACACTGAAGCTTTCTTT. It codes for CASRTQGDTTTNTEAFF.

The J gene is TRBJ2-4, the V gene TRBV4-2, with D perhaps matching TRBD1 (6 bases). Germline values: CDR1 LGHNA, CDR2 YNFKEQ. This CDR3 region has 17 residues. V lost 3 bases and J 1 base, leaving 16 bases between the germline ends. Here the CDR3 reads CASSQGTFTGAKNIQYF. CDR3 sequence (DNA): TGTGCCAGCAGCCAGGGTACCTTTACAGGGGCCAAAAACATTCAGTACTTC.

This clonotype was observed once. The rearrangement uses TRBV29-1 and TRBJ2-5; unclear D gene. CDR1 and CDR2 from the germline V gene are SQVTM and ANQGSEA. Trimming cost V 1 base and J 5 bases, with 8 bases left between them. The CDR3 sequence is 12 residues long. For the CDR3, the DNA is TGCAGCGTTGAAGGACTGGGGGAGACCCAGTACTTC. Translated, it gives CSVEGLGETQYF.

This chain joins TRBV27 and TRBJ2-7; no clear D. This CDR3 is 13 amino acids long. Germline V CDR1 and CDR2: MNHEY, SMNVEV (reference sequence). V was clipped by 8 bases and J by 0 bases, with 11 bases between them. In DNA form, the CDR3 reads TGTGCCAGCGGTCTGGTGAGCTCCTACGAGCAGTACTTC. It translates to CASGLVSSYEQYF.

V usage is TRBV7-9 and J usage is TRBJ2-7; a possible D gene is TRBD1 (6 bases). The CDR3 totals 15 residues. V lost 4 bases and J 3 bases, leaving 16 bases between the germline ends. Germline loops: CDR1 SEHNR, CDR2 FQNEAQ (reference sequence). In DNA, the CDR3 is TGTGCCAGCAGCTCCCCCCGGGACACAATCTACGAGCAGTACTTC. It translates to CASSSPRDTIYEQYF.

V is TRBV18 and J is TRBJ2-5, with D tentatively TRBD1 or TRBD2 (5 bases each). Trimming left V 4 bases short and J 11 bases short, with 17 bases between. Per germline, CDR1 KGHSH and CDR2 LQKENI. The CDR3 runs 13 residues. The CDR3 sequence is CASSLRDADEQYF. The DNA of the CDR3 is TGTGCCAGCTCACTACGGGACGCCGATGAGCAGTACTTC.

This clonotype turned up a few times. The genes are TRBV20-1 and TRBJ1-1, with D possibly matching TRBD1 (5 bases). In germline, CDR1 is DFQATT, CDR2 SNEGSKA (reference sequence). V dropped 5 bases and J dropped 1 base, with 8 bases sitting between them. The CDR3 sequence is 12 residues long. The CDR3 DNA sequence: TGCAGTGCTTGGGACGGGAACACTGAAGCTTTCTTT. This codes for CSAWDGNTEAFF.

This chain joins TRBV20-1 and TRBJ2-7; 11 positions agree with TRBD2. V dropped 6 bases and J dropped 5; count of bases not matched to a gene: 6. Per germline, CDR1 DFQATT and CDR2 SNEGSKA (reference sequence). The CDR3 is made up of 13 amino acids. The CDR3 region is CSATPTSGNEQYF. The CDR3 region has the DNA TGCAGTGCCACACCGACTAGCGGGAACGAGCAGTACTTC.

This chain links TRBV6-2 or TRBV6-3 with TRBJ1-2, with 8 bases fitting TRBD1. Trimming took 8 bases from V and 6 from J; bases not matched to a gene: 5. Germline V CDR1 and CDR2: MNHEY, SVGEGT. This CDR3 is built from 12 residues. CDR3 sequence reads: CASGQGAHGYTF. CDR3 coding DNA: TGTGCCAGCGGCCAGGGGGCCCATGGCTACACCTTC.

With respect to this clonotype: This may be a read error, as it is one base from a much larger clone. The V and J genes are TRBV5-1 and TRBJ2-1; D unclear. CDR1 and CDR2 from the germline V gene are SGHRS and YFSETQ. The V end lost 0 bases, the J end lost 10 bases, and 14 bases lay between the germline ends. This CDR3 contains 14 residues. In nucleotides, the CDR3 is TGCGCCAGCAGCTTGGGAGCAGACGTTTACGAGCAGTTCTTC. This gives the protein CASSLGADVYEQFF.